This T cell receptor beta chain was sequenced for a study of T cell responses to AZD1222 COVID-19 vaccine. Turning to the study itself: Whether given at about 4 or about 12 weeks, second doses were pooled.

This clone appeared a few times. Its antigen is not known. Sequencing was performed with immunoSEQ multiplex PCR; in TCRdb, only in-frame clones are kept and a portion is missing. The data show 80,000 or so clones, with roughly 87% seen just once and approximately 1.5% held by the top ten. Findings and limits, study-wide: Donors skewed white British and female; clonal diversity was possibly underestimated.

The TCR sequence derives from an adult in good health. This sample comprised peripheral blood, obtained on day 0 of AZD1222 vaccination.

CDR3 nucleotide sequence: TGTGCCAGCAGTTATGAGCGGGACGGGCAGTACTTC. This gives the protein CASSYERDGQYF. V gene TRBV28 combines with J gene TRBJ2-7; 7 bases map to TRBD2. CDR3 length equals 12 residues. The germline V gene encodes CDR1 MDHEN and CDR2 SYDVKM. The trim removed 4 bases at V and 9 bases at J, leaving 6 bases unmatched.